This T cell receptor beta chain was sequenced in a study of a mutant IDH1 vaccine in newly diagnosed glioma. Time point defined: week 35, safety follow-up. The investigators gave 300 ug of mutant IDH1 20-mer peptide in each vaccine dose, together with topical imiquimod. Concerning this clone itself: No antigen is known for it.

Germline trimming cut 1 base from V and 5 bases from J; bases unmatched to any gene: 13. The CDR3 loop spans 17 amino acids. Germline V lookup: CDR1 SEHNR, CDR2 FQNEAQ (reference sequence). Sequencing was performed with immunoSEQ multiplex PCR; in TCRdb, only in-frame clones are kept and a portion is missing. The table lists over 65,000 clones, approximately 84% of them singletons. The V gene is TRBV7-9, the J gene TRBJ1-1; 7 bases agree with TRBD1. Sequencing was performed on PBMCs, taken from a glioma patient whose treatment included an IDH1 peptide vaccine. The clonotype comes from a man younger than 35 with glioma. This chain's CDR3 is CASSLGVGGRGPTEAFF. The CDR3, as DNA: TGTGCCAGCAGCTTAGGGGTTGGTGGAAGGGGGCCAACTGAAGCTTTCTTT.